The T cell receptor beta chain described here comes from a study of OX40 agonist ivuxolimab in advanced cancers. General study points: Partial responders receiving 0.1-3.0 mg/kg showed among the lowest clonal expansion. Specificity for antigen went undetermined in the expanded peripheral T cells.

Autoimmune disease history or systemic immunosuppression excluded patients. This CDR3 is 15 amino acids long. The ends were cut back, 3 bases at V and 4 bases at J, with 12 bases in the middle. Germline V gene data show CDR1 as SGHAT and CDR2 as FQDESV (reference sequence). TCRdb's table, derived via immunoSEQ multiplex PCR, lists solely in-frame clones and lacks some. The table shows tens of thousands of clones, with 91% occurring only once. About this clone itself: As yet, its antigen is unknown.

The TCR originated in an adult with an advanced solid tumor such as melanoma, head and neck, liver or kidney cancer. The J gene is TRBJ1-4, the V gene TRBV11-1; a possible D gene is TRBD1 (5 bases). This specimen was CD4+ or CD8+ T cells sorted from blood, taken in a trial of the OX40 agonist ivuxolimab. The DNA of the CDR3 is TGTGCCAGCAGCTTGAGCAGGGACTTTAATGAAAAACTGTTTTTT. This codes for CASSLSRDFNEKLFF.